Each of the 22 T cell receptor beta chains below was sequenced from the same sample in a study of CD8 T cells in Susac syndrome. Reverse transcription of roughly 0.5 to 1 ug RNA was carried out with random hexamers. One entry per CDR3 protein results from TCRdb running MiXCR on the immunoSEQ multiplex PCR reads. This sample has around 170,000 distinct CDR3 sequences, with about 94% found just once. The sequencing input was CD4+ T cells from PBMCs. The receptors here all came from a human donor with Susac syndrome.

The CDR3 nucleotides read TGTGCCAGCAGGTTCGGGACAGGGGCTACCGGGGAGCTGTTTTTT. It codes for CASRFGTGATGELFF. The chain combines TRBV5-4 with TRBJ2-2; 10 bases map to TRBD1. The CDR3 runs 15 residues. The ends lost 5 bases at V and 5 bases at J; junction bases unmatched: 6. Germline V lookup: CDR1 SGHNT, CDR2 YYREEE (reference sequence).

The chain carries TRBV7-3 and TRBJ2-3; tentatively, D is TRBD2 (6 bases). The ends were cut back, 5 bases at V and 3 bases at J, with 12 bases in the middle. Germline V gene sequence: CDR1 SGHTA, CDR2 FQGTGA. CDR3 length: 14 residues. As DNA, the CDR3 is TGTGCCAGCAGCCGGGCGGGGAGGACAGATACGCAGTATTTT. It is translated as CASSRAGRTDTQYF.

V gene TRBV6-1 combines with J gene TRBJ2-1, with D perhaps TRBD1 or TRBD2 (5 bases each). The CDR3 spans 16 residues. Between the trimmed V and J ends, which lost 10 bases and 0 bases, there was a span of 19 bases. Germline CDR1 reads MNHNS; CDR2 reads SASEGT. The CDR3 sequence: CATLLNGAGSYNEQFF. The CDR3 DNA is TGTGCCACCTTGCTTAATGGGGCGGGCTCCTACAATGAGCAGTTCTTC.

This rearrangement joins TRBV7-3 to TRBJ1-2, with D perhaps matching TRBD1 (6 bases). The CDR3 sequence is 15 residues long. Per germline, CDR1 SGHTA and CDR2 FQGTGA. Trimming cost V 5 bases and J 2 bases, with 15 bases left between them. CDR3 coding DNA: TGTGCCAGCAGCCCCGAGGGGGGTAGAAACTATGGCTACACCTTC. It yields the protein CASSPEGGRNYGYTF.

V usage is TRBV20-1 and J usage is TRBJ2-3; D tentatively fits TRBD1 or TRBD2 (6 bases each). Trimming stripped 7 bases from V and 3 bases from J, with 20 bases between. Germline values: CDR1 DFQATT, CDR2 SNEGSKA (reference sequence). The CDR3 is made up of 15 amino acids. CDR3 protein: CSGGMKGGMTDTQYF. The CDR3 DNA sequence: TGCAGTGGCGGGATGAAGGGGGGTATGACAGATACGCAGTATTTT.

The CDR3 is CAWIRGKTGRSYNEQFF. CDR3 in DNA: TGTGCCTGGATCCGTGGGAAAACAGGACGCTCCTACAATGAGCAGTTCTTC. The chain combines TRBV30 with TRBJ2-1; tentatively, D is TRBD1 (5 bases). Trimming shortened V by 4 bases and J by 0 bases, and 19 bases separated the two germline ends. There are 17 residues in the CDR3. Germline lookup yields CDR1 GTSNPN and CDR2 SVGIG (reference sequence).

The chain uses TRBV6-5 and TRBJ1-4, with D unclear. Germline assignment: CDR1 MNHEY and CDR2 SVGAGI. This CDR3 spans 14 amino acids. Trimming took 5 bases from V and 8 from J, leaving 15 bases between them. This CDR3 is CASSQRPPSEKLFF. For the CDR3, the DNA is TGTGCCAGCAGTCAGAGACCCCCGAGCGAAAAACTGTTTTTT.

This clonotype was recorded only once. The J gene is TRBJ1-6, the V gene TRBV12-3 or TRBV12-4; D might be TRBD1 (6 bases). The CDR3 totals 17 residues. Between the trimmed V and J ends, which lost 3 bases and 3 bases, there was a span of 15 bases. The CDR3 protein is CASSLGPDSLYNSPLHF. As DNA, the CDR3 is TGTGCCAGCAGTTTGGGCCCGGACAGCCTCTATAATTCACCCCTCCACTTT.

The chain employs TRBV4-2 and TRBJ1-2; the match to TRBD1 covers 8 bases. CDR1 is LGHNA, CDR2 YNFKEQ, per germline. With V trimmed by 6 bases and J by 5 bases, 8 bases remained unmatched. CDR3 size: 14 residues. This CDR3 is CASSPQGAEYGYTF. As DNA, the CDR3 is TGTGCCAGCAGTCCGCAGGGGGCCGAATATGGCTACACCTTC.

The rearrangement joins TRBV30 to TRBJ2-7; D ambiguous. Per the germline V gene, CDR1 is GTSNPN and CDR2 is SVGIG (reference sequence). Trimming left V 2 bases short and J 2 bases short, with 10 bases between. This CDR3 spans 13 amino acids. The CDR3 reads CAWSRPPPYEQYF. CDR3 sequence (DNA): TGTGCCTGGAGTCGTCCGCCGCCCTACGAGCAGTACTTC.

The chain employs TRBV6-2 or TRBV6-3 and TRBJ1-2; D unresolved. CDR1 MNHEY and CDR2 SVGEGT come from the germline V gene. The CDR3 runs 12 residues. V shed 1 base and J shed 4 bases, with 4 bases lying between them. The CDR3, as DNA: TGTGCCAGCAGTTACTTGGGCTATGGCTACACCTTC. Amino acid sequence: CASSYLGYGYTF.

The CDR3 is CSAREGQGVQPQHF. In DNA, the CDR3 is TGCAGTGCTAGAGAAGGACAGGGGGTGCAGCCCCAGCATTTT. The V call is TRBV20-1, the J call TRBJ1-5; 10 bases map to TRBD1. V lost 0 bases and J lost 7; bases outside the gene matches: 3. The CDR3 totals 14 residues. Looked up from germline, CDR1 is DFQATT and CDR2 is SNEGSKA (reference sequence).

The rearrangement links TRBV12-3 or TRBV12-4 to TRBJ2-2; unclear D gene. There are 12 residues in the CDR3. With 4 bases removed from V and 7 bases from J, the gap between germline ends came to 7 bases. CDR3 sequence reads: CASSSGFGELFF. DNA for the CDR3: TGTGCCAGCAGTTCCGGGTTCGGGGAGCTGTTTTTT.

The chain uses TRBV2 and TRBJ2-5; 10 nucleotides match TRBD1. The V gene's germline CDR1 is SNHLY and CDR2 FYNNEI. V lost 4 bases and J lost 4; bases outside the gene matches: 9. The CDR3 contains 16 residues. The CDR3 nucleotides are TGTGCCAGCAGTGTAACGGGGACAGGGGCTGGAGAGACCCAGTACTTC. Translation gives CASSVTGTGAGETQYF. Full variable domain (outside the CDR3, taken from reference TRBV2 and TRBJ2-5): EPEVTQTPSHQVTQMGQEVILRCVPISNHLYFYWYRQILGQKVEFLVSFYNNEISEKSEIFDDQFSVERPDGSNFTLKIRSTKLEDSAMYFCASSVTGTGAGETQYFGPGTRLLVL.

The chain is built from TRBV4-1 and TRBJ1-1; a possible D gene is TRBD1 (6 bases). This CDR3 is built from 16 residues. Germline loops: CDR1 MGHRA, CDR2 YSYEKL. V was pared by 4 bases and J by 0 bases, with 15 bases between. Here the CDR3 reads CASSPPGVPMNTEAFF. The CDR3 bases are TGCGCCAGCAGCCCCCCAGGGGTGCCGATGAACACTGAAGCTTTCTTT.

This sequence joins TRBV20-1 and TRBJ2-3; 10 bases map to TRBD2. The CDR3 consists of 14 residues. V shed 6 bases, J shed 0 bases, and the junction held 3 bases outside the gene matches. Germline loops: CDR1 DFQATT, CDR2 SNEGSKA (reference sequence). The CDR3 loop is CSARTSGSTDTQYF. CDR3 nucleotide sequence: TGCAGTGCAAGGACTAGCGGAAGCACAGATACGCAGTATTTT.

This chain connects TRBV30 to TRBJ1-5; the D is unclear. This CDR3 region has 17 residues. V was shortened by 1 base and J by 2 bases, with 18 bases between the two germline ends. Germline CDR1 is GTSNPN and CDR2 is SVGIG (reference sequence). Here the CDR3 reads CAWSAGLSNLRNQPQHF. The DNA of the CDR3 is TGTGCCTGGAGTGCCGGGTTGAGTAATCTTCGCAATCAGCCCCAGCATTTT.

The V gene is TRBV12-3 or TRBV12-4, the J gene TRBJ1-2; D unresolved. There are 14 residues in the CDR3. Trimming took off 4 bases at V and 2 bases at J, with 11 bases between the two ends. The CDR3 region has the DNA TGTGCCAGCAGTTCCAATAGACGGAACTATGGCTACACCTTC. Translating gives CASSSNRRNYGYTF.

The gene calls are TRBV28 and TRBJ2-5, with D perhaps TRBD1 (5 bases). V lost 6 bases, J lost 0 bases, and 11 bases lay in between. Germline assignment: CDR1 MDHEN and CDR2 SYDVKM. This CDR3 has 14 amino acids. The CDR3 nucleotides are TGTGCCAGCAGCCCCGCAGGGTACCAAGAGACCCAGTACTTC. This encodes CASSPAGYQETQYF.

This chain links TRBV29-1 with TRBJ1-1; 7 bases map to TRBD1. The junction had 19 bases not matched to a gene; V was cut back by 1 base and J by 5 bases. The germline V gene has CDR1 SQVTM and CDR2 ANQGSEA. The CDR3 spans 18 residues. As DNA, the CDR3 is TGCAGCGTTGAAGGAGGTGGCAGGGGGGCGCGTTGGGGGACTGAAGCTTTCTTT. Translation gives CSVEGGGRGARWGTEAFF.

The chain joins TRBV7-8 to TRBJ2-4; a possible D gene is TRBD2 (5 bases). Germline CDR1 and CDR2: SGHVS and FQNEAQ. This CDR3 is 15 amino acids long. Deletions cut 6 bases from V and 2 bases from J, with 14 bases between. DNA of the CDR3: TGTGCCAGCAGTTTACTGACGGGGTCCAAAAACATTCAGTACTTC. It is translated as CASSLLTGSKNIQYF.

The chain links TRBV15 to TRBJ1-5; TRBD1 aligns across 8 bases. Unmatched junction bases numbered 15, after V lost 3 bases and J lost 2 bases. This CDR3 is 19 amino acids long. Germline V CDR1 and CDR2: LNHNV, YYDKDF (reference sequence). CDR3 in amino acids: CATSREGKDRGRRNQPQHF. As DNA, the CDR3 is TGTGCCACCAGCAGGGAGGGGAAAGACAGGGGAAGGCGCAATCAGCCCCAGCATTTT.